One and the same sample provided the 15 T cell receptor beta chains below, sequenced in a study of technical replicates of blood from a handful of donors. Clones were read by immunoSEQ multiplex PCR, and TCRdb kept only the in-frame ones, dropping some. This table holds approximately 12,000 clones, roughly 94% found once. Input material: PBMCs. These receptor sequences come from a human donor in good health.

The gene calls are TRBV19 and TRBJ2-7; TRBD2 matches at 8 bases. This CDR3 comprises 16 residues. CDR1 LNHDA and CDR2 SQIVND come from the germline V gene (reference sequence). The ends lost 4 bases at V and 0 bases at J; junction bases unmatched: 8. The CDR3 nucleotides read TGTGCCAGTAGTAGGTCAGCGGGGGACCCCTCCTACGAGCAGTACTTC. Translated, it gives CASSRSAGDPSYEQYF.

Only a few counts were recorded for this clone. The chain couples TRBV25-1 to TRBJ1-2, with a weak D call TRBD1 (5 bases). The CDR3 is made up of 16 amino acids. Trimming removed 2 bases at V and 4 bases at J, with 17 bases between. CDR1 and CDR2 (germline): MGHDK, SYGVNS. This chain's CDR3 is CASSEPGGGLSYGYTF. CDR3 sequence (DNA): TGTGCCAGCAGTGAACCCGGGGGGGGGTTATCCTATGGCTACACCTTC.

The rearrangement uses TRBV7-8 and TRBJ1-1, with a weak D call TRBD1 (5 bases). The ends were cut back, 1 base at V and 3 bases at J, with 6 bases in the middle. Germline CDR1 and CDR2: SGHVS and FQNEAQ. CDR3 length equals 13 residues. The CDR3 coding sequence is TGTGCCAGCAGCTTAGTAGGGGACACTGAAGCTTTCTTT. The encoded protein is CASSLVGDTEAFF. The full variable domain, its missing parts supplied by reference TRBV7-8 and TRBJ1-1, is GAGVSQSPRYKVAKRGQDVALRCDPISGHVSLFWYQQALGQGPEFLTYFQNEAQLDKSGLPSDRFFAERPEGSVSTLKIQRTQQEDSAVYLCASSLVGDTEAFFGQGTRLTVV.

The CDR3 DNA reads TGTGCCAGTAGTATGGGCCAGGGGGCGAGTCAGCCCCAGCATTTT. The encoded protein is CASSMGQGASQPQHF. The chain links TRBV19 to TRBJ1-5; 8 bases map to TRBD1. V shed 3 bases and J 6 bases; nucleotides not matched to a gene: 7. The CDR3 has 15 residues. CDR1 is LNHDA and CDR2 is SQIVND in the germline V gene (reference sequence).

The chain carries TRBV6-5 and TRBJ2-7, with a tentative D call TRBD1 (6 bases). From germline, CDR1 is MNHEY and CDR2 SVGAGI. V was shortened by 4 bases and J by 2 bases, with 18 bases between the two germline ends. The CDR3 has 16 amino acids. Written as DNA, the CDR3 is TGTGCCAGCAGTTTCATAGACAGGTCCAGTACCTACGAGCAGTACTTC. It codes for CASSFIDRSSTYEQYF.

The chain joins TRBV13 to TRBJ2-1, with D unresolved. This CDR3 spans 15 amino acids. Per germline, CDR1 PRHDT and CDR2 FYEKMQ (reference sequence). Trimming stripped 7 bases from V and 2 bases from J, with 15 bases between. In nucleotides, the CDR3 is TGTGCCAGCATACGTAGGAGCGTAGCCTACAATGAGCAGTTCTTC. Translated, it gives CASIRRSVAYNEQFF.

This chain joins TRBV30 and TRBJ2-7, with D tentatively TRBD2 (5 bases). CDR1 GTSNPN and CDR2 SVGIG come from the germline V gene (reference sequence). The CDR3 covers 16 residues. Between the trimmed V and J ends, which lost 0 bases and 5 bases, there was a span of 20 bases. CDR3 sequence: CAWSVPMIGLGDEQYF. The CDR3 DNA reads TGTGCCTGGAGTGTCCCGATGATCGGACTTGGGGACGAGCAGTACTTC.

The J gene is TRBJ1-4, the V gene TRBV28; 7 bases are shared with TRBD1. There are 15 residues in the CDR3. Unmatched junction bases numbered 6, after V lost 0 bases and J lost 8 bases. Germline V gene data show CDR1 as MDHEN and CDR2 as SYDVKM. CDR3 region: CASSLWRTGGEKLFF. The DNA of the CDR3 is TGTGCCAGCAGTTTATGGCGGACAGGAGGGGAAAAACTGTTTTTT.

The V call is TRBV30, the J call TRBJ2-2, with D uncertain. This CDR3 spans 12 amino acids. Germline lookup yields CDR1 GTSNPN and CDR2 SVGIG (reference sequence). V lost 5 bases and J lost 10, with 14 bases in between. The CDR3 here is CAWDALGPELFF. In nucleotides, the CDR3 is TGTGCCTGGGACGCCCTAGGCCCGGAGCTGTTTTTT.

The DNA of the CDR3 is TGTGCCAGCAGCACCCGAGGGAGCGGGCCCAACACCGGGGAGCTGTTTTTT. Translation: CASSTRGSGPNTGELFF. The gene calls are TRBV9 and TRBJ2-2; a possible D gene is TRBD2 (6 bases). V was cut by 4 bases and J by 2 bases, with 18 bases left in between. The CDR3 is 17 amino acids. CDR1 and CDR2 from the germline V gene are SGDLS and YYNGEE.

V usage is TRBV6-5 and J usage is TRBJ2-7; a weak D match, TRBD2 (5 bases). Germline CDR1 reads MNHEY; CDR2 reads SVGAGI. V dropped 2 bases and J dropped 0 bases, with 8 bases sitting between them. The CDR3 loop spans 14 amino acids. The CDR3: CASSYDGSSYEQYF. The CDR3 coding sequence is TGTGCCAGCAGTTACGATGGGAGCTCCTACGAGCAGTACTTC.

V is TRBV28 and J is TRBJ2-4, with 10 nucleotides matching TRBD1. Germline lookup yields CDR1 MDHEN and CDR2 SYDVKM. This CDR3 has 18 residues. J lost 0 bases, V lost 3 bases, and 8 bases had no gene match. The CDR3 region is CASSFGTGAIVAKNIQYF. CDR3 DNA sequence: TGTGCCAGCAGTTTTGGGACAGGGGCGATAGTAGCCAAAAACATTCAGTACTTC.

CDR3 region: CASSRANPSYEQYF. The CDR3 DNA is TGTGCCAGCTCCAGGGCCAATCCCTCCTACGAGCAGTACTTC. This chain links TRBV18 with TRBJ2-7, with a possible D match to TRBD1 (5 bases). Germline loops: CDR1 KGHSH, CDR2 LQKENI. Deletions cut 6 bases from V and 0 bases from J, with 12 bases between. The length of the CDR3 is 14 residues.

The chain joins TRBV6-1 to TRBJ1-5; D gene ambiguous. V was trimmed by 7 bases and J by 6 bases, leaving 10 bases between them. The CDR3 sequence is 12 residues long. In germline, CDR1 is MNHNS, CDR2 SASEGT. As DNA, the CDR3 is TGTGCCAGCAAGTCACAAACTCAGCCCCAGCATTTT. Amino acids: CASKSQTQPQHF.

This sequence joins TRBV18 and TRBJ2-7; D might be TRBD2 (5 bases). CDR3 length: 14 amino acids. CDR1 and CDR2 (germline): KGHSH, LQKENI. V lost 3 bases and J 2 bases, leaving 11 bases between the germline ends. This chain's CDR3 is CASSPAGRPYEQYF. In DNA form, the CDR3 reads TGTGCCAGCTCACCTGCGGGCCGCCCCTACGAGCAGTACTTC.